This T cell receptor beta chain was documented in a study of cytomegalovirus exposure and HLA in healthy donors. It was with 60 Vbeta and 13 Jbeta primers that the PCR ran. Clones were read by immunoSEQ multiplex PCR, and TCRdb kept only the in-frame ones, dropping some. Here the sample spans about 160,000 clones, roughly 84% being singletons. CDR1 is MNHNY and CDR2 is SVGAGI in the germline V gene (reference sequence). V dropped 8 bases and J dropped 3 bases, with 8 bases sitting between them. The CDR3 loop spans 12 amino acids. Among the donors, all were healthy bone marrow donors. The source is a young man in good health and CMV-seronegative. V is TRBV6-6 and J is TRBJ1-5, with a tentative D call TRBD1 (6 bases). The sample taken for sequencing was PBMCs. The CDR3: CASRGANQPQHF. CDR3 coding DNA: TGTGCCAGCCGGGGGGCCAATCAGCCCCAGCATTTT.